This T cell receptor (beta chain) was recorded in a study of blood T cell repertoires in COVID-19. Germline V CDR1 and CDR2: SGHNT, YYREEE (reference sequence). The CDR3 spans 14 residues. Trimming left V 3 bases short and J 0 bases short, with 9 bases between. In this sample, this clone turned up many times. Profiled with immunoSEQ multiplex PCR; TCRdb holds only in-frame clones, not every one. The sample shows about 300,000 clones, more than 80% of them seen only once. Sequences were obtained from peripheral blood. This receptor was obtained from a man younger than 30 who had recovered from COVID-19. The chain is built from TRBV5-4 and TRBJ1-2; no definite D call. The CDR3 spells CASSSYGANYGYTF. In nucleotides, the CDR3 is TGTGCCAGCAGCTCCTACGGAGCTAACTATGGCTACACCTTC. Full variable domain (rest looked up from reference TRBV5-4 and TRBJ1-2): ETGVTQSPTHLIKTRGQQVTLRCSSQSGHNTVSWYQQALGQGPQFIFQYYREEENGRGNFPPRFSGLQFPNYSSELNVNALELDDSALYLCASSSYGANYGYTFGSGTRLTVV.